A single sample gave rise to the 8 T cell receptor beta chains below, sequenced in a study of shared clonotypes between healthy human individuals (TCRdb year 2020). The library was built by means of the immunoSEQ multiplex PCR assay. Held by TCRdb, this immuneACCESS table contains in-frame sequences only and omits some clones. Under half of the omission traces to an unresolved V gene where checked; the cause of the rest is unknown. Present in this sample are around 2,000,000 clones, approximately 94% of which were seen just once. Jointly, the top ten make up over 1.5% of the sample. CD8 naive samples were CD45RO-negative cells positively selected for CCR7, giving a CD45RA+CCR7+ population that excluded TemRA cells. The sequencing input was naive CD8+ T cells from PBMCs. In the paper's terms, the cell subset or site label means: CD45RA+CCR7+. Receptors were obtained from a man aged 18 to 29 in good health. Some clones in this sample may be carry-over from other donors' samples.

This clone appeared a single time. The V gene is TRBV4-3, the J gene TRBJ2-1, with a weak D call TRBD2 (6 bases). From germline, CDR1 is LGHNA and CDR2 YSLEER. The CDR3 length is 15 residues. Trimming took off 5 bases at V and 6 bases at J, with 17 bases between the two ends. CDR3 sequence: CASSFRDFPPNEQFF. The CDR3 DNA is TGCGCCAGCAGCTTCCGGGACTTTCCCCCCAATGAGCAGTTCTTC.

This clone has more than one count but fewer than ten. The chain uses TRBV9 and TRBJ1-2; tentative D call: TRBD1 (5 bases). The CDR3 has 15 residues. V was clipped by 0 bases and J by 8 bases, with 17 bases between them. Germline assignment: CDR1 SGDLS and CDR2 YYNGEE. DNA of the CDR3: TGTGCCAGCAGCGTAGGGCAAGTGGGGCGCTACGGCTACACCTTC. Amino acids: CASSVGQVGRYGYTF.

About this clone itself: In the same sample, other DNA sequences code for this CDR3. J is TRBJ2-7 and V is TRBV9, with TRBD1 matching over 7 bases. Germline values: CDR1 SGDLS, CDR2 YYNGEE. J gave up 3 bases and V 0 bases, and 3 bases lay outside the gene matches. This CDR3 has 14 residues. The CDR3 nucleotides are TGTGCCAGCAGCGTAGACAGGGGAAACTACGAGCAGTACTTC. This gives the protein CASSVDRGNYEQYF.

The V and J genes are TRBV6-6 and TRBJ2-5; D remains ambiguous. CDR1 is MNHNY and CDR2 is SVGAGI in the germline V gene (reference sequence). Trimming left V 0 bases short and J 4 bases short, with 12 bases between. The CDR3 totals 15 residues. In DNA, the CDR3 is TGTGCCAGCAGTTACTCATCGGCCCAACGAGAGACCCAGTACTTC. This gives the protein CASSYSSAQRETQYF.

V gene TRBV5-1 combines with J gene TRBJ2-7; 13 bases are shared with TRBD2. V lost 0 bases, J lost 3 bases, and 6 bases stayed unmatched. Germline CDR1 SGHRS, CDR2 YFSETQ. There are 17 residues in the CDR3. The CDR3 region has the DNA TGCGCCAGCAGCTTGGTACTAGCGGGAGGGCCTTACTACGAGCAGTACTTC. Its protein is CASSLVLAGGPYYEQYF.

The rearrangement joins TRBV4-2 to TRBJ2-2, with TRBD1 identical over 12 bases. With 4 bases clipped from V and 8 bases from J, the junction kept 5 bases outside the gene matches. The CDR3 extends over 15 amino acids. Germline V gives CDR1 LGHNA, CDR2 YNFKEQ. In DNA, the CDR3 is TGTGCCAGCAGCCCGGGACAGGGGGCGGTTGGGGAGCTGTTTTTT. This translates into CASSPGQGAVGELFF.

The chain is built from TRBV9 and TRBJ1-5; 11 bases are shared with TRBD1. The CDR3 covers 15 residues. The V gene end was trimmed by 3 bases and the J gene end by 6 bases; junction bases not matched to a gene: 5. The V gene's germline CDR1 is SGDLS and CDR2 YYNGEE. The CDR3 nucleotides are TGTGCCAGCAGCGCGGGACAGGGGGAATTTCAGCCCCAGCATTTT. Translated: CASSAGQGEFQPQHF.

This chain joins TRBV7-2 and TRBJ2-7, with D possibly TRBD1 on 6 matching bases. The V end was cut by 4 bases, the J end by 6 bases, with 16 bases between. This CDR3 contains 14 residues. Per germline, CDR1 SGHTA and CDR2 FQGNSA. The CDR3 region is CASSWSGQGREQYF. CDR3 nucleotides: TGTGCCAGCAGCTGGTCAGGGCAGGGGCGCGAGCAGTACTTC.